This T cell receptor beta chain was obtained from a study of CD8+CD57+ T cells in acquired aplastic anemia. As for the study in general: The average for DNA from sorted CD4+ and CD8+ cells was roughly 3 ug.

This clonotype came up many times. Patients who underwent sequencing had shown CD8+CD57+ cell expansion by flow cytometry. Trimming cost V 0 bases and J 5 bases, with 10 bases left between them. This CDR3 spans 15 amino acids. Germline V gene sequence: CDR1 SGHTA, CDR2 FQGNSA. CDR3 and TCR beta VDJ profiling relied on genomic DNA as the template. TCRdb ran MiXCR on the reads and lists one entry per CDR3 protein. The top ten clones hold about 2.9% of a sample with under 200,000 distinct CDR3 sequences, roughly 50% of them seen once. This chain uses TRBV7-2 with TRBJ1-4, with a weak D call TRBD1 (5 bases). What was sequenced was sorted CD4+, CD8+, or CD8+CD57+ T cells (not recorded which) from PBMCs. The receptor's source is a human donor with aplastic anemia. CDR3: CASSLAGGANEKLFF. For the CDR3, the DNA is TGTGCCAGCAGCTTAGCGGGAGGGGCCAATGAAAAACTGTTTTTT.